This TCR beta chain emerged from a study of response to subunit inactivated influenza vaccine. Study findings and constraints: Authors suggested few new T cells are recruited by each seasonal influenza vaccination.

The V gene lost 0 bases and the J gene lost 9 bases, with 14 bases spanning the gap. The CDR3 spans 14 residues. Germline V gene data show CDR1 as LGHDT and CDR2 as YNNKEL (reference sequence). TCRdb analysed the RT-PCR reads with MiXCR anew, one entry per CDR3 protein. The sample includes about 500,000 distinct CDR3 sequences, approximately 17% of them seen just once. Only a few counts were recorded for this clonotype. Its specificity is unknown. This material consisted of CD4+ T cells sorted from PBMCs, taken about 24 months after vaccination. This sequence was found in a man aged 45 to 75 who received an inactivated influenza vaccine. This sequence joins TRBV3-1 and TRBJ1-2; D ambiguous. The DNA for the CDR3 is TGTGCCAGCAGCCAAGAGGAAGGGAGGCCCCGCTACACCTTC. It encodes CASSQEEGRPRYTF.